The 20 T cell receptor beta chains below all came from one sample that was sequenced in a study of T cells in Graves' hyperthyroidism and ophthalmopathy. Amplification of TCR beta CDR3 regions was performed using RNA transcripts as template. HTBI primers were used for first-round RT-PCR of the TCR CDR3. TCRdb called the multiplex PCR reads again in MiXCR, with one record for every CDR3 protein. The repertoire holds roughly 530,000 distinct CDR3 sequences, with under 20% as singletons. The sequencing sample was made of blood. These receptors originate from a woman aged 18-29 years with Graves' ophthalmopathy.

This chain links TRBV7-2 with TRBJ2-3, with D possibly being TRBD1 (5 bases). This CDR3 comprises 15 residues. Germline CDR1 SGHTA, CDR2 FQGNSA. V was shortened by 4 bases and J by 4 bases, with 15 bases between the two germline ends. The DNA for the CDR3 is TGTGCCAGCAGCTCGGACCTTCAACAGGCAGATACGCAGTATTTT. This encodes CASSSDLQQADTQYF.

The chain couples TRBV7-2 to TRBJ2-5, with 7 bases identical to TRBD2. Germline V gene sequence: CDR1 SGHTA, CDR2 FQGNSA. J lost 5 bases, V lost 5 bases, and 11 bases had no gene match. The CDR3 covers 15 residues. The chain's CDR3 is CASSPRTSIYETQYF. In nucleotides, the CDR3 is TGTGCCAGCAGCCCGAGGACTAGTATTTATGAGACCCAGTACTTC.

The sample holds many counts of this clonotype. J is TRBJ1-1 and V is TRBV3-1; 7 bases are a match to TRBD1. V was pared by 3 bases and J by 1 base, with 5 bases of the junction left unmatched. The CDR3 is 15 amino acids. Per germline, CDR1 LGHDT and CDR2 YNNKEL (reference sequence). CDR3 sequence (DNA): TGTGCCAGCAGCCACTCGGACAGGAAGAACACTGAAGCTTTCTTT. Translation: CASSHSDRKNTEAFF.

A few counts support this clonotype. The chain couples TRBV10-3 to TRBJ2-7; TRBD2 matches 7 bases. Germline V lookup: CDR1 ENHRY, CDR2 SYGVKD. This CDR3 spans 13 amino acids. J gave up 1 base and V 4 bases, and 1 base lay outside the gene matches. CDR3 sequence: CAISGSGSYEQYF. CDR3 DNA: TGTGCCATCAGTGGTAGCGGGTCCTACGAGCAGTACTTC.

This clonotype was picked up many times. This rearrangement joins TRBV28 to TRBJ2-7; 8 positions agree with TRBD2. The CDR3 loop spans 15 amino acids. V lost 4 bases to trimming and J lost 4 bases; unmatched junction nucleotides: 9. The germline V gene has CDR1 MDHEN and CDR2 SYDVKM. The CDR3 bases are TGTGCCAGCAGTTCCGCCCGACTAGCGCCGTACGAGCAGTACTTC. It encodes CASSSARLAPYEQYF.

This sequence joins TRBV7-6 and TRBJ2-7; TRBD2 agrees at 8 bases. This CDR3 contains 19 residues. Unmatched junction bases numbered 32, after V lost 8 bases and J lost 11 bases. The germline V gene encodes CDR1 SGHVS and CDR2 FNYEAQ. The CDR3: CASSAPRGYGLASYYDEYF. In nucleotides, the CDR3 is TGTGCCAGCTCCGCGCCCCGGGGATACGGACTAGCCTCATATTACGATGAGTACTTC. Together with reference TRBV7-6 and TRBJ2-7, the CDR3 gives the full variable domain: GAGVSQSPRYKVTKRGQDVALRCDPISGHVSLYWYRQALGQGPEFLTYFNYEAQQDKSGLPNDRFSAERPEGSISTLTIQRTEQRDSAMYRCASSAPRGYGLASYYDEYFGPGTRLTVT.

This clonotype was recorded at least ten times. The chain employs TRBV7-9 and TRBJ2-7; 7 nucleotides agree with TRBD1. V trimming: 2 bases; J trimming: 6 bases; junction bases outside the gene matches: 16. The CDR3 length is 17 residues. Germline CDR1 and CDR2: SEHNR and FQNEAQ (reference sequence). The CDR3 DNA reads as TGTGCCAGCAGCTTATTTCCGACAGGGTTTGAGTTCAGCGAGCAGTACTTC. The encoded protein is CASSLFPTGFEFSEQYF.

This clonotype was seen a handful of times. The V and J genes are TRBV19 and TRBJ1-2, with 7 bases aligning to TRBD1. The V segment lost 6 bases and the J segment 6 bases; nucleotides outside the gene matches: 7. CDR1 and CDR2 from the germline V gene are LNHDA and SQIVND (reference sequence). This CDR3 is built from 13 residues. The CDR3 is CASRLTGFDGYTF. The CDR3 DNA reads TGTGCCAGTAGGTTGACAGGGTTCGATGGCTACACCTTC.

This clonotype was counted only a few times. The chain employs TRBV27 and TRBJ2-2; a weak D match, TRBD1 (6 bases). V gave up 6 bases and J gave up 5 bases, with 13 bases separating them. The CDR3 has 14 residues. Germline assignment: CDR1 MNHEY and CDR2 SMNVEV (reference sequence). The CDR3 coding sequence is TGTGCCAGCAGGCCTCATCAGGGGACCGGGGAGCTGTTTTTT. Its protein product is CASRPHQGTGELFF.

This clonotype was observed a few times. V gene TRBV10-3 combines with J gene TRBJ2-7; D ambiguous. The CDR3 runs 13 residues. The V and J ends lost 6 bases and 5 bases respectively, with 14 bases between them. CDR1 is ENHRY and CDR2 is SYGVKD in the germline V gene. For the CDR3, the DNA is TGTGCCATCAGGACCCCCCAGGTAAACGAGCAGTACTTC. It yields the protein CAIRTPQVNEQYF.

This clonotype was detected many times. The chain employs TRBV27 and TRBJ2-7; 7 bases agree with TRBD1. This CDR3 is 13 amino acids long. V was clipped by 5 bases and J by 5 bases; unmatched bases: 6. Looked up from germline, CDR1 is MNHEY and CDR2 is SMNVEV (reference sequence). The CDR3 loop reads CASSLPTGNEQYF. The CDR3 nucleotides read TGTGCCAGCAGTCTCCCGACAGGGAACGAGCAGTACTTC.

This clonotype has only a few counts. The chain couples TRBV6-1 to TRBJ2-4; TRBD2 is a possible D gene (6 bases). The V end lost 6 bases, the J end lost 11 bases, and 17 bases lay between the germline ends. The CDR3 is made up of 13 amino acids. Germline assignment: CDR1 MNHNS and CDR2 SASEGT. The CDR3 bases are TGTGCCAGCAGGGAGACTAGGCCCGGAGTTCAGTACTTC. Protein: CASRETRPGVQYF.

The chain has TRBV20-1 and TRBJ2-1; D unclear. Trimming removed 4 bases at V and 8 bases at J, with 12 bases between. The V gene's germline CDR1 is DFQATT and CDR2 SNEGSKA (reference sequence). The CDR3 totals 12 residues. CDR3 nucleotides: TGCAGTGCTAATAGGCTTCTCGATGAGCAGTTCTTC. This encodes CSANRLLDEQFF.

In this sample, this clonotype turned up many times. This chain uses TRBV7-9 with TRBJ2-3, with TRBD2 matching 14 bases. The CDR3 contains 17 residues. CDR1 is SEHNR and CDR2 is FQNEAQ in the germline V gene (reference sequence). Trimming removed 5 bases from V and 0 bases from J; junction bases left unmatched: 4. CDR3 nucleotides: TGTGCCAGCAGCAACCGACTAGCGGGGGGGAGCACAGATACGCAGTATTTT. This translates into CASSNRLAGGSTDTQYF.

V gene TRBV6-1 combines with J gene TRBJ2-1, with a tentative D call TRBD1 (7 bases). Germline V CDR1 and CDR2: MNHNS, SASEGT. Between the trimmed V and J ends, which lost 7 bases and 9 bases, there was a span of 19 bases. This CDR3 is built from 14 residues. DNA of the CDR3: TGTGCCAGCACTCTGGGGGCCCAGGGGGGTGAGCAGTTCTTC. Its translation is CASTLGAQGGEQFF.

This clonotype was counted a few times. J is TRBJ2-7 and V is TRBV4-1, with D hard to call. The germline V gene has CDR1 MGHRA and CDR2 YSYEKL. This CDR3 has 13 residues. Deletions cut 1 base from V and 3 bases from J, with 7 bases between. The CDR3 loop reads CASSQGIGYEQYF. The DNA of the CDR3 is TGCGCCAGCAGCCAAGGGATAGGCTACGAGCAGTACTTC.

The genes are TRBV2 and TRBJ2-5, with D unclear. The CDR3 has 15 amino acids. V shed 6 bases and J shed 5 bases, with 19 bases lying between them. Germline lookup yields CDR1 SNHLY and CDR2 FYNNEI. The CDR3 DNA follows: TGTGCCAGCAGCTCATCGGCACACCCTCAGGAGACCCAGTACTTC. Its protein is CASSSSAHPQETQYF.

The table lists this clonotype with many counts. The V gene is TRBV30, the J gene TRBJ2-1; D could derive from TRBD1 or TRBD2 (6 bases each). Trimming removed 1 base from V and 7 bases from J, with 11 bases in between. This CDR3 has 13 residues. Germline V gene lookup returns CDR1 GTSNPN and CDR2 SVGIG (reference sequence). Written as DNA, the CDR3 is TGTGCCTGGAGTGCAGGGGCGGGGAATGAGCAGTTCTTC. Translating gives CAWSAGAGNEQFF.

This clonotype was observed many times. The chain joins TRBV28 to TRBJ1-6; D is uncertain. Looked up from germline, CDR1 is MDHEN and CDR2 is SYDVKM. The CDR3 extends over 15 amino acids. V shed 5 bases and J shed 4 bases, with 12 bases lying between them. In nucleotides, the CDR3 is TGTGCCAGCAGTACCGGACCGGTATATAATTCACCCCTCCACTTT. Protein product: CASSTGPVYNSPLHF.

This clonotype came up many times. This chain links TRBV20-1 with TRBJ2-5; no firm D call. V was cut by 3 bases and J by 4 bases, with 3 bases left in between. Germline-derived CDR1 and CDR2 are DFQATT and SNEGSKA (reference sequence). CDR3 length: 10 amino acids. Here the CDR3 reads CSASPETQYF. The CDR3, as DNA: TGCAGTGCTAGCCCAGAGACCCAGTACTTC.